Below are 14 T cell receptor beta chains sequenced from a single sample in a study of lymphopenia after photon versus proton radiotherapy. Some clones are missing from TCRdb's copy, which holds only in-frame ones; the method was immunoSEQ multiplex PCR. Counted here are just over 30,000 clones, 94% occurring once; the ten biggest clones make up just over 0.7%. This sample comprised peripheral blood, obtained from a patient treated with photon-based radiotherapy. These receptors originate from a woman between 45 and 60 years old with cholangiocarcinoma.

There are a few counts of this clone. J is TRBJ2-5 and V is TRBV19, with D possibly being TRBD2 (5 bases). This CDR3 has 13 residues. Germline CDR1 is LNHDA and CDR2 is SQIVND (reference sequence). Trimming removed 4 bases from V and 5 bases from J, with 11 bases in between. The CDR3 nucleotides are TGTGCCAGTAGTACCGCCCGAGGGGAGACCCAGTACTTC. Its translation is CASSTARGETQYF. Full variable domain (outside the CDR3, taken from reference TRBV19 and TRBJ2-5): DGGITQSPKYLFRKEGQNVTLSCEQNLNHDAMYWYRQDPGQGLRLIYYSQIVNDFQKGDIAEGYSVSREKKESFPLTVTSAQKNPTAFYLCASSTARGETQYFGPGTRLLVL.

The gene calls are TRBV15 and TRBJ2-1, with a weak D call TRBD2 (5 bases). Trimming pared 1 base from V and 2 bases from J, leaving 15 bases between. CDR1 and CDR2 from the germline V gene are LNHNV and YYDKDF (reference sequence). The CDR3 totals 17 residues. The CDR3 sequence is CATSRGQVLGTYNEQFF. The CDR3 region has the DNA TGTGCCACCAGCAGAGGGCAAGTGCTCGGGACCTACAATGAGCAGTTCTTC.

The chain joins TRBV29-1 to TRBJ2-3, with 7 bases that match TRBD2. Losses at the gene ends were 3 bases for V and 6 bases for J; bases not matched to a gene: 6. The CDR3 totals 13 residues. Germline V gene lookup returns CDR1 SQVTM and CDR2 ANQGSEA. CDR3 loop: CSVEESGGDTQYF. The CDR3 DNA reads TGCAGCGTTGAGGAGTCGGGGGGTGATACGCAGTATTTT.

The gene calls are TRBV11-2 and TRBJ1-2, with D unresolved. Germline CDR1 SGHAT, CDR2 FQNNGV. The CDR3 is 15 residues long. V lost 5 bases and J 0 bases, leaving 13 bases between the germline ends. For the CDR3, the DNA is TGTGCCAGCAGCGGAAGCCCCGGGTCTAACTATGGCTACACCTTC. This translates into CASSGSPGSNYGYTF.

The V gene is TRBV9, the J gene TRBJ1-5, with D tentatively TRBD1 (6 bases). Per the germline V gene, CDR1 is SGDLS and CDR2 is YYNGEE. Trimming pared 4 bases from V and 4 bases from J, leaving 12 bases between. This CDR3 spans 14 amino acids. CDR3 DNA sequence: TGTGCCAGCAGCCCTGACAGGAGGAATCAGCCCCAGCATTTT. Its translation is CASSPDRRNQPQHF.

The V gene is TRBV19, the J gene TRBJ2-7, with TRBD1 identical over 7 bases. Germline values: CDR1 LNHDA, CDR2 SQIVND (reference sequence). V was clipped by 1 base and J by 6 bases; unmatched bases: 3. The CDR3 sequence is 13 residues long. CDR3 sequence: CASSIGNRGEQYF. The CDR3 bases are TGTGCCAGTAGTATAGGAAACAGGGGCGAGCAGTACTTC.

The CDR3 here is CASSREQGQLGTDTQYF. CDR3 nucleotides: TGCGCCAGCAGCCGAGAACAGGGCCAGCTTGGCACAGATACGCAGTATTTT. The chain recombines TRBV4-3 with TRBJ2-3; D is perhaps TRBD1 (6 bases). CDR3 length: 17 amino acids. Trimming stripped 4 bases from V and 1 base from J, with 18 bases between. Germline-derived CDR1 and CDR2 are LGHNA and YSLEER.

V gene TRBV29-1 combines with J gene TRBJ1-1; 7 bases agree with TRBD1. This CDR3 is built from 13 residues. V dropped 5 bases and J dropped 0; count of bases not matched to a gene: 3. Looked up from germline, CDR1 is SQVTM and CDR2 is ANQGSEA. In DNA, the CDR3 is TGCAGCGTTAGCGACAGGGTGAACACTGAAGCTTTCTTT. It translates to CSVSDRVNTEAFF. Variable domain in full (rest from reference TRBV29-1 and TRBJ1-1): SAVISQKPSRDICQRGTSLTIQCQVDSQVTMMFWYRQQPGQSLTLIATANQGSEATYESGFVIDKFPISRPNLTFSTLTVSNMSPEDSSIYLCSVSDRVNTEAFFGQGTRLTVV.

The chain joins TRBV7-8 to TRBJ2-4, with D maybe TRBD1 (6 bases). The length of the CDR3 is 13 residues. The germline V gene has CDR1 SGHVS and CDR2 FQNEAQ. V lost 5 bases, J lost 11 bases, and 16 bases lay in between. CDR3 amino acids: CASSVLQGEVQYF. In DNA form, the CDR3 reads TGTGCCAGCAGCGTACTACAGGGAGAGGTTCAGTACTTC.

The chain links TRBV16 to TRBJ2-1; D not certain. V gave up 2 bases and J gave up 8 bases, with 10 bases separating them. Germline CDR1 and CDR2: KGHSY and FQNENV. There are 13 residues in the CDR3. The CDR3 region is CASSQRRRDEQFF. The CDR3 coding sequence is TGTGCCAGCAGCCAAAGGCGACGGGATGAGCAGTTCTTC.

CDR3 region: CASSRPGVSYEQYF. The CDR3, as DNA: TGTGCCAGCAGCCGACCGGGGGTCTCCTACGAGCAGTACTTC. V gene TRBV5-6 combines with J gene TRBJ2-7; tentative D call: TRBD2 (6 bases). The length of the CDR3 is 14 residues. Germline V gives CDR1 SGHDT, CDR2 YYEEEE. Trimming took 4 bases from V and 0 from J, leaving 11 bases between them. Variable domain in full (rest from reference TRBV5-6 and TRBJ2-7): DAGVTQSPTHLIKTRGQQVTLRCSPKSGHDTVSWYQQALGQGPQFIFQYYEEEERQRGNFPDRFSGHQFPNYSSELNVNALLLGDSALYLCASSRPGVSYEQYFGPGTRLTVT.

This chain links TRBV5-1 with TRBJ2-5; TRBD2 matches 12 bases. The CDR3 has 17 amino acids. V was pared by 2 bases and J by 5 bases, with 10 bases of the junction left unmatched. Germline CDR1 and CDR2: SGHRS and YFSETQ. The CDR3 DNA reads as TGCGCCAGCAGCTTCCGACTAGCGGGGGCCGACGGGGAGACCCAGTACTTC. This encodes CASSFRLAGADGETQYF.

The rearrangement links TRBV18 to TRBJ2-7, with 10 bases that match TRBD2. J was trimmed by 2 bases and V by 6 bases; bases with no gene match: 7. The CDR3 consists of 15 residues. Germline-derived CDR1 and CDR2 are KGHSH and LQKENI. The CDR3 loop is CASSFTSGTTYEQYF. The CDR3 nucleotides read TGTGCCAGCTCTTTTACTAGCGGGACAACCTACGAGCAGTACTTC.

The chain combines TRBV4-3 with TRBJ2-7; D call uncertain. Germline V CDR1 and CDR2: LGHNA, YSLEER. Trimming cost V 0 bases and J 3 bases, with 18 bases left between them. The CDR3 spans 17 residues. DNA for the CDR3: TGCGCCAGCAGCCAAGATACCCGCCCCTCCGGGTTCTACGAGCAGTACTTC. It yields the protein CASSQDTRPSGFYEQYF.